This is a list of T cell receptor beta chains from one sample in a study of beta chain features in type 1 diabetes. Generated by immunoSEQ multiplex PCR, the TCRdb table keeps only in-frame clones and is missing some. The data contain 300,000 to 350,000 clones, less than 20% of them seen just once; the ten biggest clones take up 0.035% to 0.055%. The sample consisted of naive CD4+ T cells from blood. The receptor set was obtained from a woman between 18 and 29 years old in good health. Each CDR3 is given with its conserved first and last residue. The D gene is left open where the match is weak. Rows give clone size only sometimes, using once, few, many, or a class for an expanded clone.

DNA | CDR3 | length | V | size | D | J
TGTGCCAGCAGCCCCCAGGGAAGTTGGGGCCAGGGGATGATGAATGAGCAGTTCTTC | CASSPQGSWGQGMMNEQFF | 19 | TRBV9 | - | - | TRBJ2-1
TGCAGCGCCGAAGGGACAGGGAACTATGGCTACACCTTC | CSAEGTGNYGYTF | 13 | TRBV29-1 | - | TRBD1 | TRBJ1-2
TGTGCCACCAACACGGACAGGGGGCTCCTCGGCTACACCTTC | CATNTDRGLLGYTF | 14 | TRBV15 | - | TRBD1 | TRBJ1-2
TGTGCCAGCTCAATGTCCTCGGGGGGGCACTATGGCTACACCTTC | CASSMSSGGHYGYTF | 15 | TRBV18 | - | - | TRBJ1-2
TGTGCCAGCAGAGAGAAGTCTGAAGCTTTCTTT | CASREKSEAFF | 11 | TRBV6-6 | few | - | TRBJ1-1
TGTGCCAGCAGTTCTGGGCTGGACAGGGTCTCCTACGAGCAGTACTTC | CASSSGLDRVSYEQYF | 16 | TRBV27 | few | TRBD1 | TRBJ2-7
TGTGCCAGTAGTATGACTAGCTGGGGCTACGAGCAGTACTTC | CASSMTSWGYEQYF | 14 | TRBV19 | - | TRBD2 | TRBJ2-7
TGTGCCGTTAGGGAAAGGCAGGGCAACTACAATGAGCAGTTCTTC | CAVRERQGNYNEQFF | 15 | TRBV15 | - | - | TRBJ2-1
TGTGCCAGCACCACTGGGGGGACCTGGAATTCACCCCTCCACTTT | CASTTGGTWNSPLHF | 15 | TRBV28 | few | - | TRBJ1-6
TGTGCCAGCAGCCTCGGAGGAAGCGGGGAGCTGTTTTTT | CASSLGGSGELFF | 13 | TRBV7-2 | - | - | TRBJ2-2
TGTGCCAGCAGCTTATTCCGTAGCGGCGGAAAGACCCAGTACTTC | CASSLFRSGGKTQYF | 15 | TRBV11-2 | few | - | TRBJ2-5
TGTGCCAGCAGAGGGGGCGCGAACTACGAGCAGTACTTC | CASRGGANYEQYF | 13 | TRBV11-1 | few | TRBD1 | TRBJ2-7
TGTGCCAGCAGCGTAGAATCAGGGGGCGCGGCTTTCTTT | CASSVESGGAAFF | 13 | TRBV9 | - | TRBD1 | TRBJ1-1
TGTGCCAGTGGGGGCCTGGACACGGGCTCCTACGAGCAGTACTTC | CASGGLDTGSYEQYF | 15 | TRBV19 | - | - | TRBJ2-7
TGTGCCAGCAGTTTACTAGCGGGGAATTACAATGAGCAGTTCTTC | CASSLLAGNYNEQFF | 15 | TRBV7-6 | - | TRBD2 | TRBJ2-1
TGTGCTAGTGCCCTGACCGACAACTACGAGCAGTACTTC | CASALTDNYEQYF | 13 | TRBV12-5 | - | - | TRBJ2-7
TGTGCCAGCAGCAAAAGGAGGGGGGGCCAAAGCACAGATACGCAGTATTTT | CASSKRRGGQSTDTQYF | 17 | TRBV11-2 | - | - | TRBJ2-3
TGTGCCAGCAGCACCCGGGCGGGAGCCTACAATGAGCAGTTCTTC | CASSTRAGAYNEQFF | 15 | TRBV7-9 | - | TRBD2 | TRBJ2-1
TGTGCCAGCAGCCCAGACAGGGGGAGGACTGAAGCTTTCTTT | CASSPDRGRTEAFF | 14 | TRBV7-2 | - | TRBD1 | TRBJ1-1
TGTGCCAGCAGCGAGACAGGGGGACGTGAAAAACTGTTTTTT | CASSETGGREKLFF | 14 | TRBV25-1 | few | TRBD1 | TRBJ1-4
TGCGCCAGCAGCCATCCCCGAGCGGCCCAAGAGACCCAGTACTTC | CASSHPRAAQETQYF | 15 | TRBV4-1 | - | - | TRBJ2-5
TGTGCCAGCAGCTTGGTCGGTGGCGGATATGAGCAGTTCTTC | CASSLVGGGYEQFF | 14 | TRBV5-4 | few | - | TRBJ2-1
TGTGCCAGCAGTAAACAGGGGTCCAGTTCACCCCTCCACTTT | CASSKQGSSSPLHF | 14 | TRBV6-5 | - | TRBD1 | TRBJ1-6
TGTGCCAGTAGTATCGCCCTAGCGAACACCGGGGAGCTGTTTTTT | CASSIALANTGELFF | 15 | TRBV19 | - | - | TRBJ2-2
TGTGCCAGCAGCCCCGGGACTGCCTCTAACTATGGCTACACCTTC | CASSPGTASNYGYTF | 15 | TRBV27 | - | - | TRBJ1-2
TGTGCCAGCAGCCCTGGGACAGCGGGTGATGGCTACACCTTC | CASSPGTAGDGYTF | 14 | TRBV9 | few | TRBD1 | TRBJ1-2